The TCR beta chain described here comes from a study of OX40 agonist ivuxolimab in advanced cancers. Details on this clone: Its specificity is unknown.

Study-wide points: Among expanded peripheral T cells, antigen specificity went undetermined.

CDR1 is SGHVS, CDR2 FQNEAQ, per germline. The CDR3 is 15 amino acids. The V and J ends lost 5 bases and 1 base respectively, with 12 bases between them. Profiled with immunoSEQ multiplex PCR; TCRdb holds only in-frame clones, not every one. The data hold 45,000 to 50,000 clones, with roughly 90% observed a single time. The starting material was CD4+ or CD8+ T cells sorted from blood, obtained in a trial of the OX40 agonist ivuxolimab. The receptor comes from an adult with an advanced solid tumor such as melanoma, head and neck, liver or kidney cancer. The gene calls are TRBV7-8 and TRBJ1-5; D might be TRBD1 (6 bases). CDR3 coding DNA: TGTGCCAGCAGCCTGGGACAAAGGAGCAATCAGCCCCAGCATTTT. Residues: CASSLGQRSNQPQHF.